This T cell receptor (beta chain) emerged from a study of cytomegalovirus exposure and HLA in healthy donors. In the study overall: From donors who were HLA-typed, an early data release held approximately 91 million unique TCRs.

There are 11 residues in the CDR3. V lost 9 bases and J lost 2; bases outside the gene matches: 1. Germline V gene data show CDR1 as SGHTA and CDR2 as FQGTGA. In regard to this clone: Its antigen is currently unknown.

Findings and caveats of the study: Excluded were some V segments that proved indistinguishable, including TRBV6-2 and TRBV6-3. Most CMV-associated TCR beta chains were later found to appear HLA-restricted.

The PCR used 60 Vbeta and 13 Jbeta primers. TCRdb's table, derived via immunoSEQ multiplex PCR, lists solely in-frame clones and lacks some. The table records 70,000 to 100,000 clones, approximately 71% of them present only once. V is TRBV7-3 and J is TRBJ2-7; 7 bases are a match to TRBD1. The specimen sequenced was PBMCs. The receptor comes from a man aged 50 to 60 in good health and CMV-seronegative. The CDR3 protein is CASGTAYEQYF. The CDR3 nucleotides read TGTGCCAGTGGGACAGCCTACGAGCAGTACTTC.